This note documents a single T cell receptor beta chain sequence. What it recognizes is unknown. The record originates from a study of cytomegalovirus exposure and HLA in healthy donors. This PCR relied on a set of 60 Vbeta primers and 13 Jbeta primers. The table came from immunoSEQ multiplex PCR; TCRdb's copy has only in-frame clones and leaves some out. Of approximately 170,000 clones listed, roughly three quarters are singletons. This CDR3 is 14 amino acids long. The germline V gene encodes CDR1 LGHNT and CDR2 FRNRAP. V was shortened by 7 bases and J by 5 bases, with 17 bases between the two germline ends. Findings and caveats of the study: Analysis performed later showed TCR beta chains linked to HLA being more clonally expanded than equally common others.

This receptor was identified in a man aged 18 to 35 in good health and CMV-seropositive. V usage is TRBV12-5 and J usage is TRBJ1-1, with D tentatively TRBD1 (6 bases). The source material was PBMCs. CDR3: CASAKDRVGTEAFF. In DNA form, the CDR3 reads TGTGCTAGTGCCAAGGACAGAGTGGGTACTGAAGCTTTCTTT.